This TCR beta chain originates from a study of control samples from healthy donors and cancer patients. Clones were read by immunoSEQ multiplex PCR, and TCRdb kept only the in-frame ones, dropping some. This sample carries approximately 150,000 clones, approximately 86% of them seen once, and the ten largest clones take approximately 1.6%. Per germline, CDR1 MGHDK and CDR2 SYGVNS. V trimming: 3 bases; J trimming: 5 bases; junction bases outside the gene matches: 16. This CDR3 comprises 17 residues. The TCR comes from a man between 18 and 35 years old in good health. The V and J genes are TRBV25-1 and TRBJ2-7, with 7 bases that match TRBD1. Source material: blood. CDR3: CASSDSSDRALIDEQYF. The CDR3 DNA reads as TGTGCCAGCAGTGACTCATCAGACAGGGCGCTTATTGACGAGCAGTACTTC.